A selection of T cell receptor beta chains follows, all from one sample in a study of T cell responses to AZD1222 COVID-19 vaccine. TCRdb keeps only in-frame clones here, not all; method: immunoSEQ multiplex PCR. The sample holds approximately 150,000 clones; around 90% are singletons and the top ten take about 3%. The sequences come from peripheral blood, collected on day 0 of AZD1222 vaccination. These receptors were taken from an adult in good health. Each CDR3 is given with its conserved first and last residue. The D gene is left open where the match is weak. Clone size is not always given. Where it is, it says once, few, many or a class for expanded clones.

CDR3 DNA: TGTGCCAGCAGCTTAGGGGACAGCTACGAGCAGTACTTC
CDR3 protein: CASSLGDSYEQYF
D gene: TRBD1
J gene: TRBJ2-7
clone size: -
V gene: TRBV7-9

CDR3 DNA: TGTGCCAGCTGTGGACAGGGAGAGTCACCCCTCCACTTT
CDR3 protein: CASCGQGESPLHF
D gene: TRBD1
J gene: TRBJ1-6
clone size: -
V gene: TRBV7-9

CDR3 DNA: TGTGCCACCAAATTAGTAAGAGGCGAAAAACTGTTTTTT
CDR3 protein: CATKLVRGEKLFF
D gene: -
J gene: TRBJ1-4
clone size: -
V gene: TRBV15

CDR3 DNA: TGTGCCAGCAGTCTCGTAGCGGGAGAGGCGACCCAGTACTTC
CDR3 protein: CASSLVAGEATQYF
D gene: TRBD2
J gene: TRBJ2-5
clone size: once
V gene: TRBV27

CDR3 DNA: TGTGCCAGCAGCCCGGGACAGGGAGCTAACTATGGCTACACCTTC
CDR3 protein: CASSPGQGANYGYTF
D gene: TRBD1
J gene: TRBJ1-2
clone size: many
V gene: TRBV6-5

CDR3 DNA: TGTGCCAGCAGCCAAGATCCGGCCGGCAATCCAACTAACTATGGCTACACCTTC
CDR3 protein: CASSQDPAGNPTNYGYTF
D gene: -
J gene: TRBJ1-2
clone size: once
V gene: TRBV14

CDR3 DNA: TGTGCCAGCAGCGTAGAACAGAGCTCCTACAATGAGCAGTTCTTC
CDR3 protein: CASSVEQSSYNEQFF
D gene: -
J gene: TRBJ2-1
clone size: once
V gene: TRBV9

CDR3 DNA: TGTGCCAGCAGTGAGAGGGGTGGCTACACCTTC
CDR3 protein: CASSERGGYTF
D gene: -
J gene: TRBJ1-2
clone size: -
V gene: TRBV25-1

CDR3 DNA: TGTGCCAGCAGCTCAACTCTTAGGGCCCAGCATTTT
CDR3 protein: CASSSTLRAQHF
D gene: -
J gene: TRBJ1-5
clone size: -
V gene: TRBV28

CDR3 DNA: TGCGCCAGCAGCCAAGTTAATCGGTGGGACGCAACTAATGAAAAACTGTTTTTT
CDR3 protein: CASSQVNRWDATNEKLFF
D gene: -
J gene: TRBJ1-4
clone size: few
V gene: TRBV4-1

CDR3 DNA: TGTGCCAGCAGCCAAGGTGCAGGGTTATACGAGCAGTACTTC
CDR3 protein: CASSQGAGLYEQYF
D gene: -
J gene: TRBJ2-7
clone size: -
V gene: TRBV4-2

CDR3 DNA: TGTGCCAGCAGCCCCCGGACTAGCGGGAGTTACAATGAGCAGTTCTTC
CDR3 protein: CASSPRTSGSYNEQFF
D gene: TRBD2
J gene: TRBJ2-1
clone size: -
V gene: TRBV9

CDR3 DNA: TGTGCCAGCAGTGAAGGACAGGGTTATAATTCACCCCTCCACTTT
CDR3 protein: CASSEGQGYNSPLHF
D gene: TRBD1
J gene: TRBJ1-6
clone size: few
V gene: TRBV2

CDR3 DNA: TGTGCCAGCAGCCCCTGGGGGGAGTCCTACAATGAGCAGTTCTTC
CDR3 protein: CASSPWGESYNEQFF
D gene: -
J gene: TRBJ2-1
clone size: -
V gene: TRBV3-1/TRBV3-2

CDR3 DNA: TGCGCCAGCAGCCTTCCCCCGGAGACCCAGTACTTC
CDR3 protein: CASSLPPETQYF
D gene: -
J gene: TRBJ2-5
clone size: -
V gene: TRBV5-1

CDR3 DNA: TGTGCCAGCAGTTACTCCCCAGGGGTGGTAGTCACTGAAGCTTTCTTT
CDR3 protein: CASSYSPGVVVTEAFF
D gene: -
J gene: TRBJ1-1
clone size: -
V gene: TRBV6-2/TRBV6-3

CDR3 DNA: TGTGCCAGCAGAGCCCCATACGGGAGTGATACGCAGTATTTT
CDR3 protein: CASRAPYGSDTQYF
D gene: -
J gene: TRBJ2-3
clone size: -
V gene: TRBV6-5

CDR3 DNA: TGTGCCAGCAGCCCCCGATCAGACTCCCGACGGGGCTACACCTTC
CDR3 protein: CASSPRSDSRRGYTF
D gene: -
J gene: TRBJ1-2
clone size: -
V gene: TRBV7-8

CDR3 DNA: TGTGCCTCAAGCCCTACCGAGGGACAGGGAAGCTATGGCTACACCTTC
CDR3 protein: CASSPTEGQGSYGYTF
D gene: TRBD1
J gene: TRBJ1-2
clone size: -
V gene: TRBV19

CDR3 DNA: TGTGCCACCAGCAGTGGGAAAACTCGACTCAGCAGCAATGAGCAGTTCTTC
CDR3 protein: CATSSGKTRLSSNEQFF
D gene: -
J gene: TRBJ2-1
clone size: -
V gene: TRBV15

CDR3 DNA: TGTGCCAGCAGTGGGGGGCTGGGACTAGCGGGAGCCTTCTCCTACGAGCAGTACTTC
CDR3 protein: CASSGGLGLAGAFSYEQYF
D gene: TRBD2
J gene: TRBJ2-7
clone size: -
V gene: TRBV2

CDR3 DNA: TGTGCCAGCAGCGTAGCGTCTAGCACAGATACGCAGTATTTT
CDR3 protein: CASSVASSTDTQYF
D gene: -
J gene: TRBJ2-3
clone size: -
V gene: TRBV9

CDR3 DNA: TGTGCCAGCAGCTCCAACCGGGACGGAGATGAAAAACTGTTTTTT
CDR3 protein: CASSSNRDGDEKLFF
D gene: -
J gene: TRBJ1-4
clone size: -
V gene: TRBV7-9

CDR3 DNA: TGTGCCAGCAGCCTGACCCACTCTGGAAACACCATATATTTT
CDR3 protein: CASSLTHSGNTIYF
D gene: -
J gene: TRBJ1-3
clone size: few
V gene: TRBV7-2

CDR3 DNA: TGTGCCAGCAGCTTGAACAATGAGCAGTTCTTC
CDR3 protein: CASSLNNEQFF
D gene: -
J gene: TRBJ2-1
clone size: -
V gene: TRBV5-4

CDR3 DNA: TGTGCCAGCAGGACCGGGACAGGGCTCTCCGGCGAGCAGTACTTC
CDR3 protein: CASRTGTGLSGEQYF
D gene: TRBD1
J gene: TRBJ2-7
clone size: -
V gene: TRBV27

CDR3 DNA: TGCGCCAGCAGCCAAGAAACCGGGACCTTTGCAACTAATGAAAAACTGTTTTTT
CDR3 protein: CASSQETGTFATNEKLFF
D gene: -
J gene: TRBJ1-4
clone size: -
V gene: TRBV4-1

CDR3 DNA: TGTGCCATCAGTGACCCGGCAGGGGGGCAAGAGACCCAGTACTTC
CDR3 protein: CAISDPAGGQETQYF
D gene: -
J gene: TRBJ2-5
clone size: -
V gene: TRBV10-3

CDR3 DNA: TGCGCCAGCAGCTCGGGTACCCGGACAGGGAATGAAAAACTGTTTTTT
CDR3 protein: CASSSGTRTGNEKLFF
D gene: TRBD1
J gene: TRBJ1-4
clone size: -
V gene: TRBV5-1

CDR3 DNA: TGTGCCAGCAGCTCCTCCGGGGCTACTCAAGAGACCCAGTACTTC
CDR3 protein: CASSSSGATQETQYF
D gene: -
J gene: TRBJ2-5
clone size: -
V gene: TRBV11-2

CDR3 DNA: TGTGCCAGCAGCTTATCTAGCGCTCCCCAAGAGACCCAGTACTTC
CDR3 protein: CASSLSSAPQETQYF
D gene: -
J gene: TRBJ2-5
clone size: -
V gene: TRBV7-3

CDR3 DNA: TGTGCCAGCAGTCTCGGACTAGCGGGAGTTGGCACAGATACGCAGTATTTT
CDR3 protein: CASSLGLAGVGTDTQYF
D gene: TRBD2
J gene: TRBJ2-3
clone size: -
V gene: TRBV27

CDR3 DNA: TGTGCCAGCAGGGTGACTAGCGGGAGGGAGACCCAGTACTTC
CDR3 protein: CASRVTSGRETQYF
D gene: TRBD2
J gene: TRBJ2-5
clone size: -
V gene: TRBV2

CDR3 DNA: TGTGCCAGCTCAGCCAGTGTTAGGAATCAGCCCCAGCATTTT
CDR3 protein: CASSASVRNQPQHF
D gene: -
J gene: TRBJ1-5
clone size: -
V gene: TRBV18

CDR3 DNA: TGTGCCAGCTCACCGGGGGCTAGATCCTACGAGCAGTACTTC
CDR3 protein: CASSPGARSYEQYF
D gene: -
J gene: TRBJ2-7
clone size: -
V gene: TRBV18

CDR3 DNA: TGTGCCAGACAGGGGGTAGGGAACACTGAAGCTTTCTTT
CDR3 protein: CARQGVGNTEAFF
D gene: TRBD1
J gene: TRBJ1-1
clone size: few
V gene: TRBV6-4

CDR3 DNA: TGTGCCAGCAGTTTACGGGGCCCACGCCTCGGGGCTGAAGCTTTCTTT
CDR3 protein: CASSLRGPRLGAEAFF
D gene: -
J gene: TRBJ1-1
clone size: -
V gene: TRBV27

CDR3 DNA: TGTGCCAGCAGTAGCCTAGCGGGAGGATCCTACGAGCAGTACTTC
CDR3 protein: CASSSLAGGSYEQYF
D gene: TRBD2
J gene: TRBJ2-7
clone size: -
V gene: TRBV27

CDR3 DNA: TGTGCCAGCAGCGCCGGAGATACGCAGTATTTT
CDR3 protein: CASSAGDTQYF
D gene: -
J gene: TRBJ2-3
clone size: -
V gene: TRBV9

CDR3 DNA: TGTGCCAGCAGCAATCTCCTGAACACTGAAGCTTTCTTT
CDR3 protein: CASSNLLNTEAFF
D gene: -
J gene: TRBJ1-1
clone size: -
V gene: TRBV3-1/TRBV3-2

CDR3 DNA: TGTGCCAGCAGCCTCAAGGTTGGGGTCGCAACTAATGAAAAACTGTTTTTT
CDR3 protein: CASSLKVGVATNEKLFF
D gene: -
J gene: TRBJ1-4
clone size: -
V gene: TRBV11-2

CDR3 DNA: TGCGCCAGCAGCTTGAGTGGACAGGGAAATTCACCCCTCCACTTT
CDR3 protein: CASSLSGQGNSPLHF
D gene: TRBD1
J gene: TRBJ1-6
clone size: -
V gene: TRBV5-1

CDR3 DNA: TGTGCCAGCAGCCTACACGGGACAGGCTATGGCTACACCTTC
CDR3 protein: CASSLHGTGYGYTF
D gene: TRBD1
J gene: TRBJ1-2
clone size: -
V gene: TRBV7-9

CDR3 DNA: TGCGCCAGCAGCACGGGACTGTCCTTCTACGAGCAGTACTTC
CDR3 protein: CASSTGLSFYEQYF
D gene: -
J gene: TRBJ2-7
clone size: -
V gene: TRBV5-1

CDR3 DNA: TGTGCCACCAGTGGGGCTAGTTCTAGGGAGCAGTACTTC
CDR3 protein: CATSGASSREQYF
D gene: -
J gene: TRBJ2-7
clone size: -
V gene: TRBV24-1

CDR3 DNA: TGTGCCACCAGTGATTTCTGGACTCAAGAGCAGTTCTTC
CDR3 protein: CATSDFWTQEQFF
D gene: -
J gene: TRBJ2-1
clone size: few
V gene: TRBV24-1

CDR3 DNA: TGTGCCAGCAGTGCCCGGGGAGGGGGCGGAGAGACCCAGTACTTC
CDR3 protein: CASSARGGGGETQYF
D gene: -
J gene: TRBJ2-5
clone size: -
V gene: TRBV25-1

CDR3 DNA: TGTGCCGTCCAGGATCAGGTAAACTCCTACGAGCAGTACTTC
CDR3 protein: CAVQDQVNSYEQYF
D gene: -
J gene: TRBJ2-7
clone size: -
V gene: TRBV5-4